The entry below describes one TCR beta chain. Its target is not known. Germline V gene lookup returns CDR1 LNHNV and CDR2 YYDKDF (reference sequence). This CDR3 region has 14 residues. With 5 bases clipped from V and 3 bases from J, the junction kept 5 bases outside the gene matches. These data belong to a study of OX40 agonist ivuxolimab in advanced cancers. The study's findings and limits: Researchers report that CD8+ T cells had, on average, more expanded clones than CD4+.

Data came from immunoSEQ multiplex PCR; TCRdb stores just in-frame clones and leaves some out. Among tens of thousands of clones, 75% to 95% were seen once, and the ten largest hold about 4.9%. This sample comprised CD4+ or CD8+ T cells sorted from blood, obtained in a trial of the OX40 agonist ivuxolimab. This clonotype was sampled from an adult with an advanced solid tumor such as melanoma, head and neck, liver or kidney cancer. The chain uses TRBV15 and TRBJ2-3, with 7 bases identical to TRBD1. Here the CDR3 reads CATSGSGGTDTQYF. CDR3 DNA sequence: TGTGCCACCAGCGGATCAGGGGGTACAGATACGCAGTATTTT.